This TCR beta chain was identified in a study of blood T cell repertoires in COVID-19. Using immunoSEQ multiplex PCR, the repertoire was profiled, and TCRdb retains in-frame clones only, with some absent. The sample has roughly 200,000 clones; roughly four fifths are singletons. Sample: peripheral blood. This TCR came from a woman of 80 years or more with COVID-19, enrolled during active disease.

The CDR3 DNA follows: TGCGCCAGCAGCCCGACGGGACAGGGGACCTACAATGAGCAGTTCTTC. Translation: CASSPTGQGTYNEQFF. J is TRBJ2-1 and V is TRBV5-1, with 10 bases identical to TRBD1. CDR1 is SGHRS and CDR2 is YFSETQ in the germline V gene. After removal of 4 bases from V and 2 bases from J, the junction contained 6 bases not matched to a gene. The CDR3 has 16 residues.